This T cell receptor beta chain is from a study of response to subunit inactivated influenza vaccine. Whole-study findings and limits: Few additional T cells are recruited per seasonal influenza vaccination, authors suggested.

A note on this clonotype: Its antigen is not identified.

Each CDR3 protein gets one entry after TCRdb re-called the RT-PCR reads with MiXCR. The sample has 500,000 to 750,000 distinct CDR3 sequences; 14% are singletons. Source: PBMCs from blood, taken roughly 13 days after vaccination. The TCR originated in a man in his fifties or sixties who received an inactivated influenza vaccine.

Written as DNA, the CDR3 is TGTGCCAGCAGCCAAGATCGGGGGGCAAGTGGCTACACCTTC. It translates to CASSQDRGASGYTF. This chain uses TRBV3-1 with TRBJ1-2, with D possibly being TRBD1 (6 bases). Trimming removed 0 bases from V and 7 bases from J, with 12 bases in between. In germline, CDR1 is LGHDT, CDR2 YNNKEL (reference sequence). The CDR3 is 14 amino acids.